This TCR beta chain stems from a study of OX40 agonist ivuxolimab in advanced cancers. Study outcomes and limitations: CD4+ and CD8+ T cells in blood underwent clonal expansion by week 6 at 0.1 to 3.0 mg/kg. A proportion of nonresponders additionally exhibited low normalized T-cell clonal expansion.

Sequencing used immunoSEQ multiplex PCR; TCRdb keeps in-frame clones, though not all of them. Here the sample spans about 31,000 clones, 90% to 95% being singletons. Germline V CDR1 and CDR2: SNHLY, FYNNEI. V dropped 6 bases and J dropped 4 bases, with 6 bases sitting between them. CDR3 length: 11 residues. This clone has more than one count but fewer than ten. The antigen is not known. The receptor's source is an adult with an advanced solid tumor such as melanoma, head and neck, liver or kidney cancer. Source: CD4+ or CD8+ T cells sorted from blood, taken in a trial of the OX40 agonist ivuxolimab. The chain carries TRBV2 and TRBJ1-2, with unresolved D. CDR3: CASRDGYGYTF. CDR3 DNA sequence: TGTGCCAGCAGGGACGGCTATGGCTACACCTTC. The full variable domain, completed using reference TRBV2 and TRBJ1-2, is EPEVTQTPSHQVTQMGQEVILRCVPISNHLYFYWYRQILGQKVEFLVSFYNNEISEKSEIFDDQFSVERPDGSNFTLKIRSTKLEDSAMYFCASRDGYGYTFGSGTRLTVV.